These 26 T cell receptor beta chains originate from one sample sequenced in a study of blood T cell repertoires in COVID-19 (dated by TCRdb to about 2020). Preparation of the library involved the immunoSEQ multiplex PCR assay. TCRdb obtained this table from immuneACCESS and retained in-frame rearrangements with V and J assigned. These tables miss some clones; where compared with another copy, unresolved V genes account for less than half of the shortfall, and the remainder is unexplained. The sample profile shows a few hundred thousand clones; 85% of them were found once. Clones ranked in the top ten supply 2% to 3% of the sample. The sample comprised PBMCs or T cells enriched from blood (not recorded which). These receptor sequences come from a woman aged 50 to 60 who had recovered from COVID-19.

This chain connects TRBV11-3 to TRBJ2-3, with D possibly being TRBD1 (6 bases). The germline V gene has CDR1 SGHNT and CDR2 YENEEA. The CDR3 sequence is 16 residues long. Between the trimmed V and J ends, which lost 1 base and 1 base, there was a span of 12 bases. The CDR3 region is CASSLATGSGTDTQYF. In nucleotides, the CDR3 is TGTGCCAGCAGCTTAGCCACAGGGTCGGGCACAGATACGCAGTATTTT.

The chain is built from TRBV6-1 and TRBJ2-3, with D possibly TRBD1 on 6 matching bases. V was trimmed by 3 bases and J by 15 bases, leaving 19 bases between them. The CDR3 contains 13 residues. Germline CDR1 and CDR2: MNHNS and SASEGT. CDR3: CASSEIGQSSAYF. The CDR3 region has the DNA TGTGCCAGCAGTGAGATCGGACAGTCCTCCGCATATTTT.

This chain links TRBV20-1 with TRBJ1-1, with D tentatively TRBD1 (6 bases). Trimming cost V 3 bases and J 5 bases, with 13 bases left between them. Germline V gene lookup returns CDR1 DFQATT and CDR2 SNEGSKA (reference sequence). This CDR3 is 13 amino acids long. In nucleotides, the CDR3 is TGCAGTGCTAGTGGGGGCTTTGGGACTGAAGCTTTCTTT. Translated: CSASGGFGTEAFF.

V is TRBV6-5 and J is TRBJ1-5, with 7 bases matching TRBD1. The CDR3 covers 15 residues. The junction had 5 bases not matched to a gene; V was cut back by 4 bases and J by 2 bases. The germline gives CDR1 MNHEY, CDR2 SVGAGI. The CDR3 is CASSSIGQGNQPQHF. The CDR3 region has the DNA TGTGCCAGCAGTTCGATCGGACAGGGCAATCAGCCCCAGCATTTT.

The CDR3 spells CASSAPGDPTDTQYF. The CDR3 DNA sequence: TGTGCCAGCAGCGCTCCGGGGGACCCCACAGATACGCAGTATTTT. This chain connects TRBV25-1 to TRBJ2-3, with D perhaps matching TRBD2 (6 bases). This CDR3 region has 15 residues. The V end lost 6 bases, the J end lost 2 bases, and 15 bases lay between the germline ends. CDR1 and CDR2 from the germline V gene are MGHDK and SYGVNS.

The chain is built from TRBV19 and TRBJ2-1; tentative D call: TRBD2 (6 bases). Germline loops: CDR1 LNHDA, CDR2 SQIVND (reference sequence). V lost 4 bases and J 0 bases, leaving 13 bases between the germline ends. This CDR3 contains 16 residues. The CDR3 DNA follows: TGTGCCAGTAGTACCCTTAGCGGAAGCTCCTACAATGAGCAGTTCTTC. Protein product: CASSTLSGSSYNEQFF.

The chain couples TRBV3-1 (or the pseudogene TRBV3-2) to TRBJ1-2; D is unresolved. The CDR3 extends over 16 amino acids. Trimming removed 0 bases at V and 2 bases at J, with 13 bases between. CDR1 and CDR2 (germline): LGHDT, YNNKEL (reference sequence). DNA for the CDR3: TGTGCCAGCAGCCAAGATTTACGCGCATTCAACTATGGCTACACCTTC. This sequence encodes CASSQDLRAFNYGYTF.

V usage is TRBV18 and J usage is TRBJ2-7; 10 bases are a match to TRBD2. Germline V gene sequence: CDR1 KGHSH, CDR2 LQKENI. V lost 4 bases and J lost 1; bases outside the gene matches: 13. The CDR3 has 18 residues. In DNA form, the CDR3 reads TGTGCCAGCTCACTCAAAAAACGTGAAGCGGGAGGGTCCTACGAGCAGTACTTC. Its translation: CASSLKKREAGGSYEQYF. Together with reference TRBV18 and TRBJ2-7, the CDR3 gives the full variable domain: NAGVMQNPRHLVRRRGQEARLRCSPMKGHSHVYWYRQLPEEGLKFMVYLQKENIIDESGMPKERFSAEFPKEGPSILRIQQVVRGDSAAYFCASSLKKREAGGSYEQYFGPGTRLTVT.

The J gene is TRBJ2-5, the V gene TRBV7-7, with D maybe TRBD2 (6 bases). The CDR3 extends over 14 amino acids. The V and J ends lost 3 bases and 6 bases respectively, with 14 bases between them. Germline CDR1 SSHAT, CDR2 FNYEAQ (reference sequence). The CDR3, as DNA: TGTGCCAGCAGCTTGGGGACTGCCCAGCAGACCCAGTACTTC. Translation gives CASSLGTAQQTQYF.

V and J are TRBV12-3 or TRBV12-4 and TRBJ1-5, with a tentative D call TRBD1 (5 bases). The CDR3 has 13 residues. Trimming pared 6 bases from V and 6 bases from J, leaving 12 bases between. CDR3 sequence: CASSPAGGQPQHF. In DNA, the CDR3 is TGTGCCAGCAGCCCAGCGGGGGGTCAGCCCCAGCATTTT.

The chain combines TRBV3-1 (or the pseudogene TRBV3-2) with TRBJ1-1; unclear D gene. CDR1 is LGHDT and CDR2 is YNNKEL in the germline V gene (reference sequence). The CDR3 has 17 residues. Trimming removed 8 bases at V and 1 base at J, with 23 bases between. CDR3 nucleotide sequence: TGTGCCAGCGGTCCTAGCGGGGTGGTCAAAACGAACACTGAAGCTTTCTTT. Protein product: CASGPSGVVKTNTEAFF.

The gene calls are TRBV19 and TRBJ2-7; TRBD1 agrees at 9 bases. Trimming removed 5 bases from V and 2 bases from J; junction bases left unmatched: 4. The CDR3 has 14 amino acids. CDR1 and CDR2 (germline): LNHDA, SQIVND (reference sequence). The CDR3 bases are TGTGCCAGTAGTCAAAGACAGGGGGCCTACGAGCAGTACTTC. Its protein is CASSQRQGAYEQYF.

V gene TRBV10-3 combines with J gene TRBJ2-3, with 10 bases fitting TRBD2. Germline V gene sequence: CDR1 ENHRY, CDR2 SYGVKD. CDR3 length: 15 residues. V was clipped by 6 bases and J by 6 bases; unmatched bases: 9. In DNA, the CDR3 is TGTGCCATCAGCCGTAGCGGGGGGCCAGGGGATACGCAGTATTTT. It specifies CAISRSGGPGDTQYF.

The chain combines TRBV5-4 with TRBJ1-2, with a possible D match to TRBD1 (5 bases). Germline values: CDR1 SGHNT, CDR2 YYREEE (reference sequence). Trimming took 1 base from V and 1 from J, leaving 8 bases between them. The CDR3 is 14 amino acids. The CDR3 bases are TGTGCCAGCAGCTTGCAGGGAATTAACTATGGCTACACCTTC. Its translation: CASSLQGINYGYTF.

CDR3 nucleotide sequence: TGTGCCAGCAGCACCGGAGCCTACGAGCAGTACTTC. Its translation: CASSTGAYEQYF. This chain links TRBV6-5 with TRBJ2-7; no clear D. CDR1 MNHEY and CDR2 SVGAGI come from the germline V gene. CDR3 length equals 12 residues. V lost 6 bases to trimming and J lost 2 bases, with 8 bases between them.

V gene TRBV11-2 combines with J gene TRBJ2-3, with 13 positions matching TRBD2. Unmatched junction bases numbered 9, after V lost 3 bases and J lost 9 bases. CDR1 is SGHAT, CDR2 FQNNGV, per germline. CDR3 length: 16 residues. The CDR3 here is CASSFTLAGGPVTQYF. The DNA of the CDR3 is TGTGCCAGCAGCTTTACACTAGCGGGAGGGCCGGTAACGCAGTATTTT.

V and J are TRBV15 and TRBJ1-2; D is undetermined. CDR1 is LNHNV, CDR2 YYDKDF, per germline (reference sequence). The V gene lost 0 bases and the J gene lost 6 bases, with 17 bases spanning the gap. The CDR3 covers 16 residues. This CDR3 reads CATSRESGSMEDGYTF. The CDR3 DNA sequence: TGTGCCACCAGCAGAGAATCAGGTAGTATGGAGGATGGCTACACCTTC.

The chain carries TRBV5-6 and TRBJ1-2, with TRBD1 matching over 12 bases. The CDR3 covers 14 residues. The junction had 4 bases not matched to a gene; V was cut back by 3 bases and J by 7 bases. Germline CDR1 reads SGHDT; CDR2 reads YYEEEE. CDR3 nucleotide sequence: TGTGCCAGCAGCTGGGGACAGGGGGCAGCTGGCTACACCTTC. It codes for CASSWGQGAAGYTF.

V is TRBV4-1 and J is TRBJ2-7; perhaps TRBD2 as D (6 bases). V was shortened by 5 bases and J by 5 bases, with 13 bases between the two germline ends. The CDR3 contains 13 residues. From germline, CDR1 is MGHRA and CDR2 YSYEKL. The CDR3 is CASSRLGNDEQYF. The CDR3, as DNA: TGCGCCAGCAGCAGACTAGGGAATGACGAGCAGTACTTC.

The gene calls are TRBV7-9 and TRBJ1-2, with 9 nucleotides matching TRBD1. J gave up 3 bases and V 2 bases, and 7 bases lay outside the gene matches. The CDR3 has 16 amino acids. Per germline, CDR1 SEHNR and CDR2 FQNEAQ (reference sequence). This chain's CDR3 is CASSLITGGIYYGYTF. The CDR3, as DNA: TGTGCCAGCAGCTTAATAACAGGGGGCATTTACTATGGCTACACCTTC.

The CDR3 coding sequence is TGCGCCAGCAGTCCGCAGGGCACTAGCGGGGGAATCTACGAGCAGTACTTC. It is translated as CASSPQGTSGGIYEQYF. The chain combines TRBV10-2 with TRBJ2-7; 11 bases are shared with TRBD2. V lost 5 bases, J lost 3 bases, and 12 bases stayed unmatched. Germline CDR1 WSHSY, CDR2 SAAADI. The CDR3 extends over 17 amino acids.

The rearrangement joins TRBV5-1 to TRBJ2-2; the match to TRBD1 covers 9 bases. Trimming removed 2 bases from V and 2 bases from J; junction bases left unmatched: 4. CDR3 size: 16 residues. Germline V gene sequence: CDR1 SGHRS, CDR2 YFSETQ. CDR3 residues: CASSLLGQGNTGELFF. The CDR3 region has the DNA TGCGCCAGCAGCTTACTGGGACAGGGAAACACCGGGGAGCTGTTTTTT. Filled out from reference TRBV5-1 and TRBJ2-2, the complete variable domain reads KAGVTQTPRYLIKTRGQQVTLSCSPISGHRSVSWYQQTPGQGLQFLFEYFSETQRNKGNFPGRFSGRQFSNSRSEMNVSTLELGDSALYLCASSLLGQGNTGELFFGEGSRLTVL.

V and J are TRBV7-9 and TRBJ2-1, with 9 nucleotides matching TRBD2. With V trimmed by 5 bases and J by 3 bases, 8 bases remained unmatched. Germline loops: CDR1 SEHNR, CDR2 FQNEAQ (reference sequence). The CDR3 covers 16 residues. The CDR3, as DNA: TGTGCCAGCAGCCAAAATAGCGGGGGTAACTACAATGAGCAGTTCTTC. Residues: CASSQNSGGNYNEQFF.

The CDR3 reads CASSLTGGPNEQFF. The CDR3 nucleotides are TGTGCCAGCAGCTTGACAGGGGGCCCGAATGAGCAGTTCTTC. This chain joins TRBV11-3 and TRBJ2-1; the match to TRBD1 covers 10 bases. The CDR3 runs to 14 residues. In germline, CDR1 is SGHNT, CDR2 YENEEA. The V and J ends lost 3 bases and 7 bases, in that order; junction bases with no gene match: 3.

The chain carries TRBV7-9 and TRBJ2-1, with 9 bases fitting TRBD2. The V gene's germline CDR1 is SEHNR and CDR2 FQNEAQ (reference sequence). The V segment lost 7 bases and the J segment 5 bases; nucleotides outside the gene matches: 18. The CDR3 has 18 residues. The CDR3 nucleotides are TGTGCCAGCAACAACGGGGTAGCGGGGGCCTCCGTTGACAATGAGCAGTTCTTC. Translating gives CASNNGVAGASVDNEQFF.

The chain couples TRBV7-2 to TRBJ1-1; perhaps TRBD1 as D (6 bases). Germline-derived CDR1 and CDR2 are SGHTA and FQGNSA. The CDR3 runs to 15 residues. Trimming shortened V by 1 base and J by 5 bases, and 14 bases separated the two germline ends. The CDR3 loop is CASSLGGGLGTEAFF. The CDR3 DNA follows: TGTGCCAGCAGCTTAGGCGGGGGGCTCGGGACTGAAGCTTTCTTT.